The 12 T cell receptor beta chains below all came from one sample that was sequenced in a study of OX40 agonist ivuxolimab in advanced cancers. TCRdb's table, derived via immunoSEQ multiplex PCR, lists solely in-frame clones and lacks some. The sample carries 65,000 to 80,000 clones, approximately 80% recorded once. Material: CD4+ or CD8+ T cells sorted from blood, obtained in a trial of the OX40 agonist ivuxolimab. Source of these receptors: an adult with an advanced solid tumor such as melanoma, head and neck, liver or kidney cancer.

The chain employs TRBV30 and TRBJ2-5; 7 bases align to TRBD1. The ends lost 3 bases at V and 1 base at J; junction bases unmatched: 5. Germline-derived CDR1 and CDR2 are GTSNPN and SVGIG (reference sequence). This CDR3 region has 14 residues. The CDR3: CAWRRGRIQETQYF. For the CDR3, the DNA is TGTGCCTGGAGAAGGGGGCGGATCCAAGAGACCCAGTACTTC.

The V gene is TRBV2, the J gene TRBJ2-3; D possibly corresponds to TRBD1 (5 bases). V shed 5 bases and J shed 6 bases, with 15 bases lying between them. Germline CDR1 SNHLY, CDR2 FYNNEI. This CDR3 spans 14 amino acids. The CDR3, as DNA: TGTGCCAGCAGTTCTATAGCAGGGTCGGATACGCAGTATTTT. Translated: CASSSIAGSDTQYF.

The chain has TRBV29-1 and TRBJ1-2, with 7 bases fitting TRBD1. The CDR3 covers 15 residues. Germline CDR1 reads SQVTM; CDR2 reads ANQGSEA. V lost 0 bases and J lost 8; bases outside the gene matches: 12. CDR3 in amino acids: CSVEDASAGGSGYTF. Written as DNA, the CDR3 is TGCAGCGTTGAAGATGCTTCCGCAGGGGGGTCCGGCTACACCTTC.

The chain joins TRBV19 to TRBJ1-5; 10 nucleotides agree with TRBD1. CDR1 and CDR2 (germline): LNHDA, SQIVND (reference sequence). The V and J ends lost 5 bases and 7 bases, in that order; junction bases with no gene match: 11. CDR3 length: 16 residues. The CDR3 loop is CASSSLRQGARQPQHF. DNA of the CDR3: TGTGCCAGTAGTTCCCTCAGACAGGGGGCACGGCAGCCCCAGCATTTT.

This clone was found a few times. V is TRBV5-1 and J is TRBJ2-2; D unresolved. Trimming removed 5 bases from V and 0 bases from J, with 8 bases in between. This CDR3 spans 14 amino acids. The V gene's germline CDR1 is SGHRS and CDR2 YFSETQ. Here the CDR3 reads CASRWDSNTGELFF. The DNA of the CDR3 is TGCGCCAGCAGATGGGATTCGAACACCGGGGAGCTGTTTTTT. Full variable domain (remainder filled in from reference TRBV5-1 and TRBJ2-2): KAGVTQTPRYLIKTRGQQVTLSCSPISGHRSVSWYQQTPGQGLQFLFEYFSETQRNKGNFPGRFSGRQFSNSRSEMNVSTLELGDSALYLCASRWDSNTGELFFGEGSRLTVL.

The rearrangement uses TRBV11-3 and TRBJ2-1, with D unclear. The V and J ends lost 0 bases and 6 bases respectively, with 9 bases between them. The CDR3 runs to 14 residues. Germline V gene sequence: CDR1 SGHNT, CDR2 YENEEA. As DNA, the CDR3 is TGTGCCAGCAGCTTAGATAGCAGCCGCAATGAGCAGTTCTTC. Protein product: CASSLDSSRNEQFF. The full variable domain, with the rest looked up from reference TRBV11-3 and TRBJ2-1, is EAGVVQSPRYKIIEKKQPVAFWCNPISGHNTLYWYLQNLGQGPELLIRYENEEAVDDSQLPKDRFSAERLKGVDSTLKIQPAELGDSAVYLCASSLDSSRNEQFFGPGTRLTVL.

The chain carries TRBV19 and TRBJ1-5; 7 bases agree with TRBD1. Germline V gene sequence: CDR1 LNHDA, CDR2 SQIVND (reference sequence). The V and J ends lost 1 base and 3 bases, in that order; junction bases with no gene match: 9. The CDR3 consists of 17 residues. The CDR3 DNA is TGTGCCAGTAGTATAGTGAGATCGGGACAGACCAATCAGCCCCAGCATTTT. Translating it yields CASSIVRSGQTNQPQHF. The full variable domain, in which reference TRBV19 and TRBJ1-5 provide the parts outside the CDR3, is DGGITQSPKYLFRKEGQNVTLSCEQNLNHDAMYWYRQDPGQGLRLIYYSQIVNDFQKGDIAEGYSVSREKKESFPLTVTSAQKNPTAFYLCASSIVRSGQTNQPQHFGDGTRLSIL.

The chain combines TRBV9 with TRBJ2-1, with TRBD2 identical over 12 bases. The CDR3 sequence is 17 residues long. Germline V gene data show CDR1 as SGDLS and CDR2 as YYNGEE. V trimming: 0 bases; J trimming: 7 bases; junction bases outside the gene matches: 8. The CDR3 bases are TGTGCCAGCAGCGTAGGGGGAGGGACTAGCGGGTATAATGAGCAGTTCTTC. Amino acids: CASSVGGGTSGYNEQFF.

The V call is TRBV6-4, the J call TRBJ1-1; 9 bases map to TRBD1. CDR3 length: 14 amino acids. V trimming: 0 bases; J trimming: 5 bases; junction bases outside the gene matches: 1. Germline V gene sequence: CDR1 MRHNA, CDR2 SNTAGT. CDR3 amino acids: CASSDSDRGTEAFF. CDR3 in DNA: TGTGCCAGCAGTGACTCGGACAGGGGAACTGAAGCTTTCTTT.

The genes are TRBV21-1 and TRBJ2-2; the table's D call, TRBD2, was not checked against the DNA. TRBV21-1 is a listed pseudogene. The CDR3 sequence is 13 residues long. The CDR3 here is CARWGDLSGELFF. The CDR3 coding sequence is TGTGCCAGATGGGGGGACCTAAGTGGGGAGCTGTTTTTT.

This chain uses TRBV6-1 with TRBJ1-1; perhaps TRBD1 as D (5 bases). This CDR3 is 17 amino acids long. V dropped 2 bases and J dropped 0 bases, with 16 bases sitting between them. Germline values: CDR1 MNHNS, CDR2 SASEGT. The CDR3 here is CASSENFSRGLNTEAFF. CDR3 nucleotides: TGTGCCAGCAGTGAAAACTTCTCGAGGGGCCTGAACACTGAAGCTTTCTTT.

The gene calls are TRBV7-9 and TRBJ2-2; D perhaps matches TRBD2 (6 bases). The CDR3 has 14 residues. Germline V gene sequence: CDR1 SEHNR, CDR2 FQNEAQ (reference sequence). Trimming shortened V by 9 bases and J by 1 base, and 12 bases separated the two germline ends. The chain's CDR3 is CASLRRGNTGELFF. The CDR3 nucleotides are TGTGCCAGTTTGAGGCGGGGGAACACCGGGGAGCTGTTTTTT.